This T cell receptor (beta chain) originates from a study of immune evolution from preneoplasia to lung adenocarcinoma. Study in general: HLA loss of heterozygosity: about 7% AIS, roughly 15% MIA, over 30% ADC, none AAH.

The CDR3 is 12 residues long. The V gene lost 4 bases and the J gene lost 5 bases, with 9 bases spanning the gap. Germline V gene sequence: CDR1 SGHRS, CDR2 YFSETQ. Worth noting for this clone: Its antigen is unidentified.

Assay: immunoSEQ multiplex PCR; the TCRdb copy retains only in-frame clones and omits some. The sample holds 8,000 to 9,000 clones, roughly 80% seen once. Study-wide results and caveats: Top clone frequencies peaked in normal lung, apparently declining through invasive adenocarcinoma. KRAS-mutant nodules had the highest T cell clonality.

The specimen sequenced was FFPE minimally invasive lung adenocarcinoma tissue. The V and J genes are TRBV5-1 and TRBJ2-5; tentative D call: TRBD2 (5 bases). The TCR comes from an older donor with lung adenocarcinoma. CDR3 sequence: CASSEEEETQYF. In DNA, the CDR3 is TGCGCCAGCAGCGAGGAGGAGGAGACCCAGTACTTC.